The present T cell receptor beta chain was sequenced within a study of T cells in Graves' hyperthyroidism and ophthalmopathy. Amplified regions were TCR beta CDR3 sequences from RNA transcripts. The HTBI primer set was used in a first-round RT-PCR of the TCR CDR3. Each CDR3 protein gets one entry after TCRdb re-called the multiplex PCR reads with MiXCR. The sample holds hundreds of thousands of distinct CDR3 sequences, about a sixth seen once. CDR3 length equals 12 residues. Trimming removed 5 bases at V and 5 bases at J, with 10 bases between. Per the germline V gene, CDR1 is DFQATT and CDR2 is SNEGSKA (reference sequence). Study observations and caveats: The majority of expanded thyroid clonotypes above 0.001 also appeared in blood. A 13 V-J signature model discriminated ophthalmopathy versus stable hyperthyroidism.

As regards this clonotype: Its target is unknown. Possible read error: a much larger clone is one base away.

The TCR sequence derives from a man aged 35 to 55 with Graves' hyperthyroidism. The specimen was blood. The rearrangement uses TRBV20-1 and TRBJ2-1, with D perhaps TRBD1 (6 bases). The CDR3 region has the DNA TGCAGTGCTGGGGCAGGGGACAATGAGCAGTTCTTC. Translated: CSAGAGDNEQFF.